The T cell receptor beta chain under discussion was sequenced for a study of response to subunit inactivated influenza vaccine. Concerning this clonotype: Its specificity is unknown.

TCRdb itself ran the RT-PCR reads through MiXCR, one entry per CDR3 protein. The sample shows some 480,000 distinct CDR3 sequences, approximately 11% of them seen only once. Study results and limitations: That few new T cells are recruited by each seasonal influenza vaccination was the authors' suggestion.

CDR1 and CDR2 (germline): SGHTA, FQGNSA. CDR3 length: 13 residues. V lost 5 bases, J lost 4 bases, and 4 bases stayed unmatched. The receptor was derived from a man in his fifties or sixties who received an inactivated influenza vaccine. This specimen consisted of PBMCs from blood, obtained 45 days after vaccination. The gene calls are TRBV7-2 and TRBJ2-5, with 7 bases identical to TRBD1. Here the CDR3 DNA reads TGTGCCAGCAGCCCCCGACAGGGAGAGACCCAGTACTTC. It is translated as CASSPRQGETQYF.